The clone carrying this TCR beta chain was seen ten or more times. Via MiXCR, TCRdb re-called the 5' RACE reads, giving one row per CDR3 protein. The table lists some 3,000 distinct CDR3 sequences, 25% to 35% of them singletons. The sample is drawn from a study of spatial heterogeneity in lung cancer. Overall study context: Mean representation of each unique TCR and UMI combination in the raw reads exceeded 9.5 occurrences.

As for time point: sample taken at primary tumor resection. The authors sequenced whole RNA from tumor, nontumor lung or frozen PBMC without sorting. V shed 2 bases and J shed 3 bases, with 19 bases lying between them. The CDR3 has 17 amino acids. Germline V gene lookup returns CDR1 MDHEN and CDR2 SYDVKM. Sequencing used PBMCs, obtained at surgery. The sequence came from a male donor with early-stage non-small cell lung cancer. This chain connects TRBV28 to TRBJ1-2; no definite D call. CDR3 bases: TGTGCCAGCAGTTTAGTGCTTGGACCCAGAAGAGACTATGGCTACACCTTC. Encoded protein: CASSLVLGPRRDYGYTF.